This record covers a single T cell receptor beta chain. In the source study's methods: Nucleated cell counts were estimated from reference gene primer amplification. Data came from immunoSEQ multiplex PCR; TCRdb stores just in-frame clones and leaves some out. Clone size and the V and J calls come from that table; the DNA yielded D and trimming. The table records about 390,000 clones, about 87% of them present only once. The data are from a study of blood T cell repertoires in COVID-19. Study-wide context: Acute and convalescent COVID-19 specimens originated in the United States, Italy and Spain. T cells, B-cell-depleted T cells, or PBMCs supplied cDNA or gDNA.

Followed over time, Seattle patients had been enrolled while infection was active. Germline V gene sequence: CDR1 SGHTA, CDR2 FQGNSA. CDR3 size: 16 residues. Trimming took off 4 bases at V and 4 bases at J, with 17 bases between the two ends. This receptor was identified in an older woman with COVID-19, enrolled during active disease. The source material was peripheral blood. The chain couples TRBV7-2 to TRBJ2-1; D is perhaps TRBD1 (5 bases). This CDR3 reads CASSSVGGAGYNEQFF. The CDR3 DNA follows: TGTGCCAGCAGCTCCGTGGGTGGGGCAGGGTACAATGAGCAGTTCTTC.